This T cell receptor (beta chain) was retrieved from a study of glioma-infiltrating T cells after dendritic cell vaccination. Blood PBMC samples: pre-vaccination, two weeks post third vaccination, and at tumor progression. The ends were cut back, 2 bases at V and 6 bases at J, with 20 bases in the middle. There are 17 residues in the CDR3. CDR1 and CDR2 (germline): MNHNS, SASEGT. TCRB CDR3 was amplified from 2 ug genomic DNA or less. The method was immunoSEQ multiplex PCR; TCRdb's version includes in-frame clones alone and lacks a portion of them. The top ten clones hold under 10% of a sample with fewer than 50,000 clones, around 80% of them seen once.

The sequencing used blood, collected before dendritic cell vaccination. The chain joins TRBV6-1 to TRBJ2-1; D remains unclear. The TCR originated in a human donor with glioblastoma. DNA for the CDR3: TGTGCCAGCAGTGAAATCCTTGGTCCCTCCTACGTCAATGAGCAGTTCTTC. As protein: CASSEILGPSYVNEQFF.